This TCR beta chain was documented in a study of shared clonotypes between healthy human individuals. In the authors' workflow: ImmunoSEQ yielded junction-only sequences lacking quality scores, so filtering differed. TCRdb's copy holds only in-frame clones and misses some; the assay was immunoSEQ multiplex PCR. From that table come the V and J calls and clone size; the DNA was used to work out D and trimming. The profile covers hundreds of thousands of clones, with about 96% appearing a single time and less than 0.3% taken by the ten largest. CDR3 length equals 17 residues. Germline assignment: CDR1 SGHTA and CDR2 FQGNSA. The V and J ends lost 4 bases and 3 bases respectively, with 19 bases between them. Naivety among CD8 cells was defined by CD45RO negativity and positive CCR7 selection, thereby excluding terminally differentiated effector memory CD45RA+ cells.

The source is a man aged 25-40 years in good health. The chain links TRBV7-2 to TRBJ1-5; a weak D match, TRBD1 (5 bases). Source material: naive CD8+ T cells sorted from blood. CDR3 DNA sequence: TGTGCCAGCAGCTATCCCAGGGAAAGGGGAGTCAATCAGCCCCAGCATTTT. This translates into CASSYPRERGVNQPQHF.